What follows are 26 T cell receptor beta chains derived from one specimen sequenced in a study of blood T cell repertoires in COVID-19. Some clones are missing from TCRdb's copy, which holds only in-frame ones; the method was immunoSEQ multiplex PCR. The sample has about 300,000 clones, almost 90% seen once; the top ten hold around 4.5%. The sample taken for sequencing was PBMCs or T cells enriched from blood (not recorded which). Receptor source: a woman aged 18-30 years with acute COVID-19.

This sequence joins TRBV6-5 and TRBJ2-3; D gene unclear. The V end was cut by 4 bases, the J end by 4 bases, with 6 bases between. The CDR3 has 12 amino acids. Germline values: CDR1 MNHEY, CDR2 SVGAGI. DNA for the CDR3: TGTGCCAGCAGTTCAACTTCAGATACGCAGTATTTT. Translating gives CASSSTSDTQYF.

V usage is TRBV9 and J usage is TRBJ2-2, with D unresolved. The CDR3 spans 15 residues. V shed 0 bases and J shed 1 base, with 7 bases lying between them. The germline gives CDR1 SGDLS, CDR2 YYNGEE. The CDR3 DNA reads TGTGCCAGCAGCGTAGGGGCAGGGAACACCGGGGAGCTGTTTTTT. It yields the protein CASSVGAGNTGELFF.

The CDR3 sequence is CATSPGQGPPQHF. The DNA of the CDR3 is TGTGCCACCAGCCCGGGACAGGGTCCGCCCCAGCATTTT. The chain recombines TRBV24-1 with TRBJ1-5; 9 nucleotides agree with TRBD1. This CDR3 is built from 13 residues. After removal of 7 bases from V and 9 bases from J, the junction contained 6 bases not matched to a gene. Germline V CDR1 and CDR2: KGHDR, SFDVKD.

This chain uses TRBV24-1 with TRBJ1-5, with D perhaps matching TRBD1 (6 bases). Trimming took 3 bases from V and 4 from J, leaving 12 bases between them. Germline-derived CDR1 and CDR2 are KGHDR and SFDVKD. This CDR3 is 15 amino acids long. This CDR3 is CATSDGGTRNQPQHF. CDR3 in DNA: TGTGCCACCAGTGATGGTGGGACACGTAATCAGCCCCAGCATTTT.

The rearrangement links TRBV6-5 to TRBJ2-7; D gene ambiguous. In germline, CDR1 is MNHEY, CDR2 SVGAGI. Trimming took 8 bases from V and 1 from J, leaving 12 bases between them. This CDR3 comprises 13 residues. Written as DNA, the CDR3 is TGTGCCAGCGCCCGTCAGACATCCTACGAGCAGTACTTC. It specifies CASARQTSYEQYF.

The gene calls are TRBV5-1 and TRBJ2-3; 10 bases match TRBD1. Germline V lookup: CDR1 SGHRS, CDR2 YFSETQ. This CDR3 has 15 amino acids. Unmatched junction bases numbered 4, after V lost 2 bases and J lost 4 bases. CDR3 bases: TGCGCCAGCAGCTTAGGGGACAGGGGTGCAGATACGCAGTATTTT. Translated: CASSLGDRGADTQYF.

The chain links TRBV5-4 to TRBJ2-7; a weak D match, TRBD1 (6 bases). Germline V gene sequence: CDR1 SGHNT, CDR2 YYREEE (reference sequence). The germline V and J ends were trimmed by 4 bases and 0 bases, with 17 bases remaining between them. The length of the CDR3 is 16 residues. CDR3 sequence reads: CASSPDLTGNSYEQYF. The CDR3 nucleotides read TGTGCCAGCAGCCCCGACCTCACAGGGAACTCCTACGAGCAGTACTTC. Combining the CDR3 with reference TRBV5-4 and TRBJ2-7 gives the whole variable domain ETGVTQSPTHLIKTRGQQVTLRCSSQSGHNTVSWYQQALGQGPQFIFQYYREEENGRGNFPPRFSGLQFPNYSSELNVNALELDDSALYLCASSPDLTGNSYEQYFGPGTRLTVT.

J is TRBJ1-5 and V is TRBV24-1; possible D gene TRBD1, 5 bases. Trimming took 8 bases from V and 1 from J, leaving 8 bases between them. Germline V lookup: CDR1 KGHDR, CDR2 SFDVKD. The CDR3 length is 13 residues. This chain's CDR3 is CATKAGSNQPQHF. The CDR3 DNA reads TGTGCCACCAAGGCAGGGAGCAATCAGCCCCAGCATTTT.

The chain employs TRBV5-1 and TRBJ2-5; possibly TRBD1 for D (5 bases). V lost 0 bases to trimming and J lost 5 bases, with 11 bases between them. Germline values: CDR1 SGHRS, CDR2 YFSETQ. This CDR3 has 14 amino acids. The CDR3 loop reads CASSLEAGMETQYF. DNA of the CDR3: TGCGCCAGCAGCTTGGAGGCAGGGATGGAGACCCAGTACTTC.

The chain joins TRBV5-1 to TRBJ1-4; perhaps TRBD1 as D (6 bases). Looked up from germline, CDR1 is SGHRS and CDR2 is YFSETQ. Deletions cut 1 base from V and 4 bases from J, with 8 bases between. This CDR3 comprises 14 residues. CDR3 DNA: TGCGCCAGCAGCTTGCAGGGGTATAATGAAAAACTGTTTTTT. This gives the protein CASSLQGYNEKLFF.

V usage is TRBV24-1 and J usage is TRBJ2-3; D is uncertain. Per germline, CDR1 KGHDR and CDR2 SFDVKD. Between the trimmed V and J ends, which lost 4 bases and 0 bases, there was a span of 7 bases. This CDR3 comprises 14 residues. For the CDR3, the DNA is TGTGCCACCAGTGACCCTACTAGCACAGATACGCAGTATTTT. This sequence encodes CATSDPTSTDTQYF.

In its sample, this clone was seen once. J is TRBJ2-7 and V is TRBV28; 9 positions match TRBD1. The length of the CDR3 is 14 residues. V dropped 3 bases and J dropped 5; count of bases not matched to a gene: 5. Germline V CDR1 and CDR2: MDHEN, SYDVKM. The CDR3 nucleotides are TGTGCCAGCAGTTTGATACAGGGGGCGGACGAGCAGTACTTC. Translating gives CASSLIQGADEQYF.

This sequence joins TRBV7-6 and TRBJ2-3, with D unresolved. Germline CDR1 SGHVS, CDR2 FNYEAQ. V was cut by 4 bases and J by 5 bases, with 13 bases left in between. This CDR3 spans 14 amino acids. The CDR3 bases are TGTGCCAGCAGCTACCCGGTCGAGCAAGATACGCAGTATTTT. Translated, it gives CASSYPVEQDTQYF.

This sequence joins TRBV12-3 or TRBV12-4 and TRBJ2-7; no clear D. The CDR3 spans 13 residues. V was trimmed by 3 bases and J by 3 bases, leaving 9 bases between them. As DNA, the CDR3 is TGTGCCAGCAGTTTCCAAACTTACTACGAGCAGTACTTC. Translating it yields CASSFQTYYEQYF.

The V gene is TRBV24-1, the J gene TRBJ2-2, with 11 bases matching TRBD2. CDR3 length: 19 amino acids. The V gene end was trimmed by 2 bases and the J gene end by 3 bases; junction bases not matched to a gene: 10. Germline-derived CDR1 and CDR2 are KGHDR and SFDVKD. CDR3 in DNA: TGTGCCACCAGTGATTGGAGTCCCGGGACTAGCGGTTACACCGGGGAGCTGTTTTTT. Translating gives CATSDWSPGTSGYTGELFF.

The chain employs TRBV5-1 and TRBJ2-7; D is perhaps TRBD1 (8 bases). CDR3 length: 14 residues. Germline V gene data show CDR1 as SGHRS and CDR2 as YFSETQ. The V end lost 2 bases, the J end lost 9 bases, and 18 bases lay between the germline ends. The CDR3 DNA sequence: TGCGCCAGCAGCTTACAGGGGGAGGGCGTAGGGCAGTACTTC. The encoded protein is CASSLQGEGVGQYF.

V is TRBV9 and J is TRBJ2-7; D is uncertain. Germline CDR1 and CDR2: SGDLS and YYNGEE. V was cut by 2 bases and J by 4 bases, with 13 bases left in between. The CDR3 has 14 residues. The CDR3 bases are TGTGCCAGCAGCGTCTCGGAGCTTTCTTACGAGCAGTACTTC. Residues: CASSVSELSYEQYF. Together with reference TRBV9 and TRBJ2-7, the CDR3 gives the full variable domain: DSGVTQTPKHLITATGQRVTLRCSPRSGDLSVYWYQQSLDQGLQFLIQYYNGEERAKGNILERFSAQQFPDLHSELNLSSLELGDSALYFCASSVSELSYEQYFGPGTRLTVT.

The rearrangement uses TRBV9 and TRBJ1-2, with D tentatively TRBD1 (5 bases). Germline CDR1 SGDLS, CDR2 YYNGEE. This CDR3 comprises 14 residues. V dropped 3 bases and J dropped 5 bases, with 14 bases sitting between them. In DNA, the CDR3 is TGTGCCAGCAGCGGACACGGGGGGTTGTATGGCTACACCTTC. The encoded protein is CASSGHGGLYGYTF. The full variable domain, completed using reference TRBV9 and TRBJ1-2, is DSGVTQTPKHLITATGQRVTLRCSPRSGDLSVYWYQQSLDQGLQFLIQYYNGEERAKGNILERFSAQQFPDLHSELNLSSLELGDSALYFCASSGHGGLYGYTFGSGTRLTVV.

This clone has just one count. The same CDR3 can be traced to other DNA sequences in this sample. The chain recombines TRBV28 with TRBJ2-1; 8 bases map to TRBD2. V lost 6 bases, J lost 0 bases, and 4 bases stayed unmatched. CDR3 length: 15 residues. Germline assignment: CDR1 MDHEN and CDR2 SYDVKM. CDR3 protein: CASSPSGSSYNEQFF. In DNA form, the CDR3 reads TGTGCCAGCAGCCCCAGCGGGAGCTCCTACAATGAGCAGTTCTTC.

The genes are TRBV6-4 and TRBJ2-5, with TRBD2 identical over 7 bases. Unmatched junction bases numbered 7, after V lost 1 base and J lost 5 bases. Per the germline V gene, CDR1 is MRHNA and CDR2 is SNTAGT. This CDR3 is built from 15 residues. CDR3 amino acids: CASSDFAGARETQYF. CDR3 sequence (DNA): TGTGCCAGCAGTGACTTTGCGGGAGCTAGGGAGACCCAGTACTTC.

The rearrangement uses TRBV7-3 and TRBJ1-5, with 7 bases identical to TRBD1. The CDR3 extends over 13 amino acids. The germline V gene encodes CDR1 SGHTA and CDR2 FQGTGA. The trim removed 2 bases at V and 7 bases at J, leaving 2 bases unmatched. CDR3 in DNA: TGTGCCAGCAGCTTAGACAGGGACCAGCCCCAGCATTTT. The encoded protein is CASSLDRDQPQHF.

The chain carries TRBV6-1 and TRBJ2-4; D possibly corresponds to TRBD1 (6 bases). CDR3 length: 15 residues. Germline-derived CDR1 and CDR2 are MNHNS and SASEGT. The V end was cut by 2 bases, the J end by 9 bases, with 17 bases between. This CDR3 reads CASSERPGQRSIQYF. CDR3 in DNA: TGTGCCAGCAGTGAAAGACCGGGACAAAGAAGCATTCAGTACTTC.

The genes are TRBV7-9 and TRBJ2-3; 7 nucleotides align to TRBD2. CDR1 and CDR2 from the germline V gene are SEHNR and FQNEAQ (reference sequence). The CDR3 is 16 amino acids. After removal of 6 bases from V and 5 bases from J, the junction contained 14 bases not matched to a gene. The CDR3 DNA is TGTGCCAGCAGGTGGCCGGCGGGAGACGGTGGAGATACGCAGTATTTT. Its translation: CASRWPAGDGGDTQYF.

The CDR3 nucleotides read TGTGCCAGCAGCGTTACGTCGGTAGCGGGCACAGCGCAGTACTTC. Its protein is CASSVTSVAGTAQYF. This chain connects TRBV11-2 to TRBJ2-7, with 7 bases matching TRBD2. This CDR3 is built from 15 residues. Trimming at V came to 5 bases and at J to 9 bases, leaving 16 bases not matched to a gene. Germline CDR1 reads SGHAT; CDR2 reads FQNNGV.

This chain joins TRBV10-3 and TRBJ1-1; the match to TRBD1 covers 7 bases. Germline V gene lookup returns CDR1 ENHRY and CDR2 SYGVKD. This CDR3 has 15 residues. V lost 3 bases to trimming and J lost 5 bases; unmatched junction nucleotides: 9. CDR3 nucleotide sequence: TGTGCCATCAGTGACCCGACAGGGATGGAGACTGAAGCTTTCTTT. Its translation is CAISDPTGMETEAFF.

This sequence joins TRBV19 and TRBJ1-2; D is perhaps TRBD1 (5 bases). From germline, CDR1 is LNHDA and CDR2 SQIVND (reference sequence). The CDR3 covers 14 residues. Trimming took off 7 bases at V and 0 bases at J, with 12 bases between the two ends. CDR3 coding DNA: TGTGCCAGTACTGTAGGGGCGGCTAACTATGGCTACACCTTC. Protein product: CASTVGAANYGYTF.